This T cell receptor beta chain was sequenced in a study of blood T cell repertoires in COVID-19. Original processing notes: Nucleated cell counts were estimated from reference gene primer amplification. Using immunoSEQ multiplex PCR, the repertoire was profiled, and TCRdb retains in-frame clones only, with some absent. The V and J calls and the clone size are those of that table, but D and trimming were determined from the DNA. The repertoire holds around 65,000 clones, roughly three quarters seen once, with around 20% in the top ten. The CDR3 is 13 amino acids. V was clipped by 3 bases and J by 4 bases, with 9 bases between them.

The sequence was collected from a woman aged 80 or over with active or convalescent COVID-19. The chain has TRBV12-3 or TRBV12-4 and TRBJ1-1; a possible D gene is TRBD1 (5 bases). Sequenced input: peripheral blood. The CDR3 loop reads CASSFMGGTEAFF. The CDR3 coding sequence is TGTGCCAGCAGTTTTATGGGGGGCACTGAAGCTTTCTTT.